This passage covers 23 T cell receptor beta chains from one sample sequenced in a study of blood T cells in healthy people across ages. Combining a sample-barcoded 5' primer with a J-beta primer mix, a second PCR ran for about 6 to 12 cycles. MiXCR was run by TCRdb on the 5' RACE reads, yielding one entry per CDR3 protein. The sample contains about 1.6 million distinct CDR3 sequences, roughly 32% of which appear only once. The sequenced sample consisted of blood. The receptors here all came from a woman younger than 45 in good health.

The sample holds a few counts of this clonotype. This chain uses TRBV7-9 with TRBJ2-3; D is ambiguous. The V end was cut by 4 bases, the J end by 4 bases, with 30 bases between. The CDR3 is 20 residues long. Per the germline V gene, CDR1 is SEHNR and CDR2 is FQNEAQ (reference sequence). The CDR3 spells CASSSRTQGGVTQDADTQYF. The CDR3 DNA is TGTGCCAGCAGCTCACGGACCCAAGGTGGGGTGACCCAAGATGCAGATACGCAGTATTTT.

This sequence joins TRBV6-5 and TRBJ2-2; no clear D. Germline V gene sequence: CDR1 MNHEY, CDR2 SVGAGI. The CDR3 consists of 14 residues. Trimming stripped 1 base from V and 0 bases from J, with 3 bases between. The CDR3 spells CASSYLSNTGELFF. For the CDR3, the DNA is TGTGCCAGCAGTTACTTGTCGAACACCGGGGAGCTGTTTTTT.

This clonotype appeared a few times. DNA of the CDR3: TGTGCCGCGCCTCCGAATCCGAATGAGCAGTTCTTC. It codes for CAAPPNPNEQFF. The V gene is TRBV28, the J gene TRBJ2-1; D call uncertain. Trimming stripped 11 bases from V and 7 bases from J, with 15 bases between. CDR3 length: 12 amino acids. Germline V CDR1 and CDR2: MDHEN, SYDVKM.

This chain uses TRBV29-1 with TRBJ2-3, with 7 bases fitting TRBD1. The CDR3 is made up of 14 amino acids. J lost 2 bases, V lost 6 bases, and 8 bases had no gene match. Per the germline V gene, CDR1 is SQVTM and CDR2 is ANQGSEA. The DNA for the CDR3 is TGCAGCGTAGCCAACAGGGGCCCCACAGATACGCAGTATTTT. Amino acids: CSVANRGPTDTQYF.

This clonotype was detected many times. The gene calls are TRBV7-8 and TRBJ2-1, with 8 bases that match TRBD2. The V gene end was trimmed by 1 base and the J gene end by 5 bases; junction bases not matched to a gene: 4. The V gene's germline CDR1 is SGHVS and CDR2 FQNEAQ. CDR3 length equals 15 residues. The DNA of the CDR3 is TGTGCCAGCAGCTTAGGGGCGGGGGGAAACAATGAGCAGTTCTTC. Translation: CASSLGAGGNNEQFF.

This clonotype was observed a handful of times. The chain has TRBV2 and TRBJ2-3; 7 bases map to TRBD1. This CDR3 is 14 amino acids long. CDR1 and CDR2 from the germline V gene are SNHLY and FYNNEI. J lost 3 bases, V lost 8 bases, and 8 bases had no gene match. The CDR3: CASGTGVGTDTQYF. In DNA form, the CDR3 reads TGTGCCAGCGGAACAGGGGTTGGAACAGATACGCAGTATTTT.

The chain links TRBV20-1 to TRBJ2-1; 11 bases match TRBD2. The V and J ends lost 3 bases and 0 bases, in that order; junction bases with no gene match: 4. Looked up from germline, CDR1 is DFQATT and CDR2 is SNEGSKA (reference sequence). The length of the CDR3 is 16 residues. The CDR3 here is CSASLGLAVSYNEQFF. CDR3 sequence (DNA): TGCAGTGCTAGCCTGGGACTAGCGGTCTCCTACAATGAGCAGTTCTTC.

The rearrangement uses TRBV11-1 and TRBJ2-1, with 8 bases aligning to TRBD2. The CDR3 is 15 residues long. V lost 2 bases to trimming and J lost 7 bases; unmatched junction nucleotides: 7. Germline V gene sequence: CDR1 SGHAT, CDR2 FQDESV (reference sequence). CDR3 amino acids: CASSLTSGRTNEQFF. The CDR3 DNA follows: TGTGCCAGCAGCTTAACCAGCGGGAGAACTAATGAGCAGTTCTTC.

At least ten counts were recorded for this clonotype. The chain carries TRBV7-9 and TRBJ2-7; a weak D match, TRBD1 (5 bases). The V end lost 6 bases, the J end lost 1 base, and 16 bases lay between the germline ends. The CDR3 covers 15 residues. Per germline, CDR1 SEHNR and CDR2 FQNEAQ (reference sequence). CDR3 DNA sequence: TGTGCCAGCAGTCGGGCAAGGGGCCCGTCCTACGAGCAGTACTTC. Translated, it gives CASSRARGPSYEQYF.

This sequence joins TRBV4-1 and TRBJ1-2, with D perhaps matching TRBD1 (5 bases). Germline-derived CDR1 and CDR2 are MGHRA and YSYEKL. This CDR3 has 14 residues. V was pared by 1 base and J by 2 bases, with 8 bases between. The CDR3 DNA reads as TGCGCCAGCAGCCAAGTTTGGGACAACTATGGCTACACCTTC. Its protein is CASSQVWDNYGYTF.

CDR3 sequence: CATSDGPARSYNEQFF. CDR3 bases: TGTGCCACCAGTGATGGTCCAGCCAGATCCTACAATGAGCAGTTCTTC. The chain combines TRBV24-1 with TRBJ2-1; no reliable D call. Germline V gene sequence: CDR1 KGHDR, CDR2 SFDVKD. This CDR3 comprises 16 residues. The germline V and J ends were trimmed by 3 bases and 1 base, with 12 bases remaining between them.

This clonotype was found many times. The V and J genes are TRBV20-1 and TRBJ2-7; D may be TRBD2 (5 bases). The CDR3 spans 15 residues. The germline V gene encodes CDR1 DFQATT and CDR2 SNEGSKA (reference sequence). Trimming took off 3 bases at V and 4 bases at J, with 19 bases between the two ends. CDR3 nucleotide sequence: TGCAGTGCTAGGGAGAGTGTGGCGGGCCTATACGAGCAGTACTTC. It specifies CSARESVAGLYEQYF.

This clonotype was recorded a few times. This chain uses TRBV4-1 with TRBJ2-1; D perhaps matches TRBD1 (6 bases). Germline CDR1 reads MGHRA; CDR2 reads YSYEKL. This CDR3 is 15 amino acids long. V lost 4 bases to trimming and J lost 6 bases, with 16 bases between them. CDR3: CASSPFQTGFNEQFF. CDR3 sequence (DNA): TGCGCCAGCAGCCCTTTTCAGACAGGCTTCAATGAGCAGTTCTTC.

This clonotype turned up a few times. The rearrangement joins TRBV5-1 to TRBJ1-2, with a possible D match to TRBD1 (5 bases). The CDR3 runs 14 residues. The germline gives CDR1 SGHRS, CDR2 YFSETQ. V lost 0 bases and J lost 8, with 14 bases in between. The CDR3: CASSLEGFGGGYTF. CDR3 in DNA: TGCGCCAGCAGCTTGGAAGGCTTCGGGGGAGGCTACACCTTC. Supplemented by reference TRBV5-1 and TRBJ1-2, the full variable domain reads KAGVTQTPRYLIKTRGQQVTLSCSPISGHRSVSWYQQTPGQGLQFLFEYFSETQRNKGNFPGRFSGRQFSNSRSEMNVSTLELGDSALYLCASSLEGFGGGYTFGSGTRLTVV.

V gene TRBV10-2 combines with J gene TRBJ2-1; D unresolved. This CDR3 is 15 amino acids long. Looked up from germline, CDR1 is WSHSY and CDR2 is SAAADI. V was cut by 0 bases and J by 3 bases, with 9 bases left in between. In nucleotides, the CDR3 is TGCGCCAGCAGTGAGTCCGGACCCCGCTACAATGAGCAGTTCTTC. It translates to CASSESGPRYNEQFF.

This clonotype was recorded at least ten times. The chain joins TRBV15 to TRBJ2-3; tentatively, D is TRBD1 (5 bases). Deletions cut 3 bases from V and 2 bases from J, with 15 bases between. Germline CDR1 LNHNV, CDR2 YYDKDF (reference sequence). The CDR3 contains 16 residues. The chain's CDR3 is CATSSQGGGFTDTQYF. Written as DNA, the CDR3 is TGTGCCACCAGCAGTCAGGGTGGTGGGTTCACAGATACGCAGTATTTT.

The CDR3 nucleotides are TGTGCCAGCAGTTTAGCAGGGGCGACTAGTAAGACCTACAATGAGCAGTTCTTC. It specifies CASSLAGATSKTYNEQFF. This chain joins TRBV12-3 or TRBV12-4 and TRBJ2-1, with D tentatively TRBD2 (6 bases). V was trimmed by 0 bases and J by 2 bases, leaving 17 bases between them. This CDR3 region has 18 residues.

The V gene is TRBV5-1, the J gene TRBJ2-5, with 11 bases that match TRBD2. This CDR3 comprises 14 residues. Per germline, CDR1 SGHRS and CDR2 YFSETQ. V was pared by 4 bases and J by 6 bases, with 5 bases of the junction left unmatched. The CDR3 sequence: CASSQLAGEQTQYF. For the CDR3, the DNA is TGCGCCAGCAGCCAACTAGCGGGAGAGCAGACCCAGTACTTC.

This clonotype appeared a few times. The CDR3 here is CASSSQKIAGGPHNEQFF. The CDR3, as DNA: TGTGCCAGCAGCTCTCAAAAGATAGCGGGAGGACCACACAATGAGCAGTTCTTC. V is TRBV7-9 and J is TRBJ2-1, with 10 bases lining up with TRBD2. This CDR3 contains 18 residues. Trimming cost V 4 bases and J 5 bases; bases outside gene matches: 14. Germline CDR1 and CDR2: SEHNR and FQNEAQ (reference sequence).

The chain uses TRBV10-3 and TRBJ2-2; D is undetermined. The CDR3 is made up of 15 amino acids. Germline V gene data show CDR1 as ENHRY and CDR2 as SYGVKD. V was trimmed by 4 bases and J by 0 bases, leaving 9 bases between them. The CDR3 spells CAISGQTANTGELFF. The CDR3 DNA sequence: TGTGCCATCAGTGGTCAGACCGCGAACACCGGGGAGCTGTTTTTT.

This clonotype was counted only a few times. V and J are TRBV12-3 or TRBV12-4 and TRBJ2-3; 9 bases map to TRBD1. The ends lost 5 bases at V and 0 bases at J; junction bases unmatched: 3. This CDR3 has 15 amino acids. The CDR3 DNA reads as TGTGCCAGCAGTGGGGACAGGGCAAGCACAGATACGCAGTATTTT. This translates into CASSGDRASTDTQYF.

In this sample, this clonotype turned up many times. The CDR3 nucleotides are TGCGCCAGCAGCCAAGACGACAGTCTCAATCAGCCCCAGCATTTT. Encoded protein: CASSQDDSLNQPQHF. The rearrangement joins TRBV4-1 to TRBJ1-5, with D possibly being TRBD1 (5 bases). CDR1 is MGHRA and CDR2 is YSYEKL in the germline V gene. V gave up 0 bases and J gave up 3 bases, with 9 bases separating them. This CDR3 comprises 15 residues.

This clonotype was counted only a few times. The chain uses TRBV6-1 and TRBJ2-1, with 15 positions matching TRBD2. The length of the CDR3 is 16 residues. The junction had 2 bases not matched to a gene; V was cut back by 7 bases and J by 1 base. Germline V gene lookup returns CDR1 MNHNS and CDR2 SASEGT. The CDR3 loop is CASIGLAGGSYNEQFF. The DNA for the CDR3 is TGTGCCAGCATTGGACTAGCGGGGGGGTCCTACAATGAGCAGTTCTTC.